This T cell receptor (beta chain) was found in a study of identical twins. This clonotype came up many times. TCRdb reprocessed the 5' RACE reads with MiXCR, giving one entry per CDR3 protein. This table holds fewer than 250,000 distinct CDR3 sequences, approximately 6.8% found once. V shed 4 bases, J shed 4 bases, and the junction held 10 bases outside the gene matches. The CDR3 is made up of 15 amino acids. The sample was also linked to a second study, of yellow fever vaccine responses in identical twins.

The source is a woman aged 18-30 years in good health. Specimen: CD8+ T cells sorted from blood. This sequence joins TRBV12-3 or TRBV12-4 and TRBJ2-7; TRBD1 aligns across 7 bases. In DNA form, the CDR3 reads TGTGCCAGCAGTTCTCAGGGGGTTTACGTTTACGAGCAGTACTTC. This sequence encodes CASSSQGVYVYEQYF.